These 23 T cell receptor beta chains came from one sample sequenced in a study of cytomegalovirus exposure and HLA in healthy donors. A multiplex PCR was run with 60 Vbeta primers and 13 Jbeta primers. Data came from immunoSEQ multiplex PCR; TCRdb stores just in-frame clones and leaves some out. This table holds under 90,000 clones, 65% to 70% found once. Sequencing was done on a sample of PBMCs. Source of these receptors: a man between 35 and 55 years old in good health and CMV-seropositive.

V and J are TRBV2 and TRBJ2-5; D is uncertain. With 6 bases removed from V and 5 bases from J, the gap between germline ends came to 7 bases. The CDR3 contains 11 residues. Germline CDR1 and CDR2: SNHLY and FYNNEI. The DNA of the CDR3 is TGTGCCAGCAGCCTCGGGGAGACCCAGTACTTC. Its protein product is CASSLGETQYF.

CDR3 bases: TGTGCCAGCAGTCGAGGGACAGGGGGTAATGAAAAACTGTTTTTT. This sequence encodes CASSRGTGGNEKLFF. The chain couples TRBV28 to TRBJ1-4; 11 bases fit TRBD1. This CDR3 has 15 residues. Germline-derived CDR1 and CDR2 are MDHEN and SYDVKM. The V gene end was trimmed by 5 bases and the J gene end by 4 bases; junction bases not matched to a gene: 3.

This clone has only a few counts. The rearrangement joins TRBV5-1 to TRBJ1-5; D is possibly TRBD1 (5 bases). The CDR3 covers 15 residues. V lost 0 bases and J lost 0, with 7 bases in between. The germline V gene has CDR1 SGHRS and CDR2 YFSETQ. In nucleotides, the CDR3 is TGCGCCAGCAGCTTGGGACAGAGTAGCAATCAGCCCCAGCATTTT. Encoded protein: CASSLGQSSNQPQHF.

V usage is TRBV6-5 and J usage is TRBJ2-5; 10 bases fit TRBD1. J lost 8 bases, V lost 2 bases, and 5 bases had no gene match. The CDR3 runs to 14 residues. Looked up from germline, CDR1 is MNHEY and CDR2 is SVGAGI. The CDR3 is CASSYSWDRGTQYF. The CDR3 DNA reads TGTGCCAGCAGTTACAGTTGGGACAGGGGCACCCAGTACTTC.

CDR3 sequence: CASSQTDRGRLEDTQYF. As DNA, the CDR3 is TGTGCCAGCAGCCAGACTGACAGGGGGCGCTTAGAAGATACGCAGTATTTT. The rearrangement links TRBV14 to TRBJ2-3; 10 bases line up with TRBD1. The CDR3 runs to 17 residues. With V trimmed by 3 bases and J by 5 bases, 11 bases remained unmatched. Looked up from germline, CDR1 is SGHDN and CDR2 is FVKESK.

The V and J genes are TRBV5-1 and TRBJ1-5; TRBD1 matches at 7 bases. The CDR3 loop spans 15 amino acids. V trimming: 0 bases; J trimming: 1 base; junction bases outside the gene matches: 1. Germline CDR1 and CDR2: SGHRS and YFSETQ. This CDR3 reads CASSLDRGSNQPQHF. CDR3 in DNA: TGCGCCAGCAGCTTGGACAGGGGAAGCAATCAGCCCCAGCATTTT.

The CDR3 is CASSKEGRNTGELFF. The CDR3 nucleotides are TGTGCCAGCAGTAAGGAGGGGAGGAACACCGGGGAGCTGTTTTTT. This chain joins TRBV25-1 and TRBJ2-2; D is possibly TRBD2 (6 bases). The CDR3 length is 15 residues. The germline V gene has CDR1 MGHDK and CDR2 SYGVNS. Trimming stripped 5 bases from V and 1 base from J, with 11 bases between.

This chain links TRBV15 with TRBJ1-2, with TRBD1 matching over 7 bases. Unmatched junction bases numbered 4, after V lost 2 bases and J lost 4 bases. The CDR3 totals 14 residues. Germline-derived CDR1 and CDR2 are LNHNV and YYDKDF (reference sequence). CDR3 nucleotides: TGTGCCACCAGCAGACCCGACAGGGTCTATGGCTACACCTTC. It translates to CATSRPDRVYGYTF.

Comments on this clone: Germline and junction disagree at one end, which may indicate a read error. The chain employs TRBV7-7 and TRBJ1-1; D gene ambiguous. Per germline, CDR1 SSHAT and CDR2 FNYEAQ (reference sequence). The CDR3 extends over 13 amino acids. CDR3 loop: CASSLAQNTEAFF. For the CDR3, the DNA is TGTGCTAGCAGCTTAGCACAGAACACTGAAGCTTTCTTT.

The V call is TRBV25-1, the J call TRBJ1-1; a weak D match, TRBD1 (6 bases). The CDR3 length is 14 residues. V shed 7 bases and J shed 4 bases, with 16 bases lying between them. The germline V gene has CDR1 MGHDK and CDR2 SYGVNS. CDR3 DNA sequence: TGTGCCAGCACCCAAAGGGGGGGCGGCACTGAAGCTTTCTTT. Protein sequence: CASTQRGGGTEAFF.

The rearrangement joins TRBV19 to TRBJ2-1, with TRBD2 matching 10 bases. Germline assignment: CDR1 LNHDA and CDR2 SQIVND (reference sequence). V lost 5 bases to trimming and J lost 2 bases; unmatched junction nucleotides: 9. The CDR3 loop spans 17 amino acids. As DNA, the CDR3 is TGTGCCAGTAGTCTCTCCCCCCTAGCGGGAGCCTACAATGAGCAGTTCTTC. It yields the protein CASSLSPLAGAYNEQFF.

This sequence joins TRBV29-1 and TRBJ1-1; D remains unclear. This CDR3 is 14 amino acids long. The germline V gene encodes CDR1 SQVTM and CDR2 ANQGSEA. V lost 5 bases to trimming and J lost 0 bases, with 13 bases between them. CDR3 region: CSVRLYSLNTEAFF. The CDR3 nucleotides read TGCAGCGTTAGGCTCTACAGCCTGAACACTGAAGCTTTCTTT.

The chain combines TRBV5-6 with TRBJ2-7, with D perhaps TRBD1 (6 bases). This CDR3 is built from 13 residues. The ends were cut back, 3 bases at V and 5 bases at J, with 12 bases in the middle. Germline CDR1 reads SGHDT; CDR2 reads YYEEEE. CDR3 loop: CASSSQGSHEQYF. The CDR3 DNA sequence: TGTGCCAGCAGCTCCCAGGGGAGCCACGAGCAGTACTTC.

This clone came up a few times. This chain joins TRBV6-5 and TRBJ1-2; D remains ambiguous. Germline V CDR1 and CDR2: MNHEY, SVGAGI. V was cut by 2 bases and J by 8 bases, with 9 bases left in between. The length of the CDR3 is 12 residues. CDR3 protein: CASSYPGAGYTF. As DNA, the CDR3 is TGTGCCAGCAGTTACCCGGGAGCAGGCTACACCTTC.

CDR3 in DNA: TGTGCCAGCGTTGCCGGGGTTGGATTGAACACTGAAGCTTTCTTT. It encodes CASVAGVGLNTEAFF. The V gene is TRBV11-1, the J gene TRBJ1-1, with D uncertain. Trimming cost V 8 bases and J 0 bases, with 16 bases left between them. CDR3 length equals 15 residues. CDR1 is SGHAT and CDR2 is FQDESV in the germline V gene (reference sequence).

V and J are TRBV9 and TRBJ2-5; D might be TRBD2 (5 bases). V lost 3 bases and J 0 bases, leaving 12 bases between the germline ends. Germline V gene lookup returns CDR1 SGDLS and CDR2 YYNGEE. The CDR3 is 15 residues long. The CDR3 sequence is CASSADPGYQETQYF. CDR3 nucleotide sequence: TGTGCCAGCAGCGCGGACCCGGGGTACCAAGAGACCCAGTACTTC. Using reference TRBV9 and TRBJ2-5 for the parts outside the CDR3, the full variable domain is DSGVTQTPKHLITATGQRVTLRCSPRSGDLSVYWYQQSLDQGLQFLIQYYNGEERAKGNILERFSAQQFPDLHSELNLSSLELGDSALYFCASSADPGYQETQYFGPGTRLLVL.

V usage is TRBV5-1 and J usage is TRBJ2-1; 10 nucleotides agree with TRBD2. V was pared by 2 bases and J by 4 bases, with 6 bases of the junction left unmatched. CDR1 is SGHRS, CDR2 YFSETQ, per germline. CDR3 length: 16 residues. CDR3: CASSFGSGRQYNEQFF. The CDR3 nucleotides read TGCGCCAGCAGCTTTGGTAGCGGGAGGCAATACAATGAGCAGTTCTTC. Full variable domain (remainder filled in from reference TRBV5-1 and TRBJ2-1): KAGVTQTPRYLIKTRGQQVTLSCSPISGHRSVSWYQQTPGQGLQFLFEYFSETQRNKGNFPGRFSGRQFSNSRSEMNVSTLELGDSALYLCASSFGSGRQYNEQFFGPGTRLTVL.

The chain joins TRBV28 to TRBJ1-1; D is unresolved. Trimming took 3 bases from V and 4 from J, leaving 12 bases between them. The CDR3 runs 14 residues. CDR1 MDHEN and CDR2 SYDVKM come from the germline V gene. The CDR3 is CASSFTGGSTEAFF. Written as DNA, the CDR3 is TGTGCCAGCAGTTTCACCGGAGGATCCACTGAAGCTTTCTTT.

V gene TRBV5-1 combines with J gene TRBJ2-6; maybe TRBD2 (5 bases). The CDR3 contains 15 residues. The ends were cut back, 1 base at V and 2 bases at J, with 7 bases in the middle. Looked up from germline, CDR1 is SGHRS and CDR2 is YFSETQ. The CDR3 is CASSLSEAGANVLTF. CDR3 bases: TGCGCCAGCAGCTTGTCGGAGGCTGGGGCCAACGTCCTGACTTTC.

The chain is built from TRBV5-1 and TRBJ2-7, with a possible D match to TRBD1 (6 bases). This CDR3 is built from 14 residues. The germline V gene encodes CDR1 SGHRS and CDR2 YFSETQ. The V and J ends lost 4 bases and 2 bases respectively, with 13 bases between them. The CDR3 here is CASSPGTPTYEQYF. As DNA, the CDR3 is TGCGCCAGCAGCCCCGGGACACCTACCTACGAGCAGTACTTC.

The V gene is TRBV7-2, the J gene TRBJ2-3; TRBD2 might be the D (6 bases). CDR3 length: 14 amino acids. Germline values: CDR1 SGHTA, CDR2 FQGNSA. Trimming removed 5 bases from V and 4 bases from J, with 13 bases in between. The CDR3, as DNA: TGTGCCAGCAGCATAAGTGGGGGGTCAGATACGCAGTATTTT. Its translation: CASSISGGSDTQYF.

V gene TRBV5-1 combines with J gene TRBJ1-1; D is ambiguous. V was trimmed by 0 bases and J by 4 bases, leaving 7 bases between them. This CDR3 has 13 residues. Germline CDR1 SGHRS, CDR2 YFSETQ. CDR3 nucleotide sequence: TGCGCCAGCAGCTTGGAACAGACCACTGAAGCTTTCTTT. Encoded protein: CASSLEQTTEAFF.

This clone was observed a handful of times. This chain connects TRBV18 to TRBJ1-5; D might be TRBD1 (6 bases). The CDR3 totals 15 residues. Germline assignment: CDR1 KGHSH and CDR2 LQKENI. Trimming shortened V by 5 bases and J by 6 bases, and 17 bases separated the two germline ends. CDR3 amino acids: CASSSTGIQRQPQHF. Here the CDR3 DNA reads TGTGCCAGCTCATCTACAGGGATTCAACGTCAGCCCCAGCATTTT.